These 9 T cell receptor beta chains were all obtained from the same sample, sequenced in a study of cytomegalovirus exposure and HLA in healthy donors. Use of 60 Vbeta and 13 Jbeta primers characterized the PCR. Libraries were prepared by immunoSEQ multiplex PCR; TCRdb keeps only in-frame clonotypes and omits some of them. The repertoire holds some 150,000 clones, with 76% as singletons. The sequenced sample consisted of PBMCs. All receptors derive from a female donor in good health and CMV-seropositive.

The chain carries TRBV14 and TRBJ2-1, with 10 bases lining up with TRBD2. CDR3 length: 17 residues. With V trimmed by 0 bases and J by 7 bases, 9 bases remained unmatched. Germline V gene data show CDR1 as SGHDN and CDR2 as FVKESK. CDR3 sequence: CASSQDRWLAGENEQFF. In DNA, the CDR3 is TGTGCCAGCAGCCAAGATCGCTGGCTAGCGGGAGAGAATGAGCAGTTCTTC.

This rearrangement joins TRBV5-1 to TRBJ1-4; D ambiguous. This CDR3 is 14 amino acids long. Germline CDR1 and CDR2: SGHRS and YFSETQ. The V end lost 7 bases, the J end lost 2 bases, and 12 bases lay between the germline ends. The CDR3 loop is CASRLGRTNEKLFF. The CDR3 DNA sequence: TGCGCCAGCCGTCTGGGCCGGACTAATGAAAAACTGTTTTTT.

The table lists this clone with a few counts. V usage is TRBV29-1 and J usage is TRBJ2-7, with 8 bases fitting TRBD1. V was pared by 4 bases and J by 3 bases, with 11 bases of the junction left unmatched. Looked up from germline, CDR1 is SQVTM and CDR2 is ANQGSEA. This CDR3 spans 15 amino acids. The CDR3: CSVVGSVDRGYEQYF. DNA for the CDR3: TGCAGCGTTGTCGGTTCGGTCGACAGGGGCTACGAGCAGTACTTC.

The CDR3 sequence is CASSEWAGGSSYNEQFF. CDR3 DNA sequence: TGTGCCAGCAGTGAGTGGGCGGGAGGGAGCTCCTACAATGAGCAGTTCTTC. This chain uses TRBV6-1 with TRBJ2-1; 9 positions agree with TRBD2. J gave up 0 bases and V 3 bases, and 6 bases lay outside the gene matches. The CDR3 is 17 amino acids. The germline V gene has CDR1 MNHNS and CDR2 SASEGT.

J is TRBJ2-1 and V is TRBV4-1; 8 positions agree with TRBD2. Germline-derived CDR1 and CDR2 are MGHRA and YSYEKL. The CDR3 consists of 17 residues. V lost 3 bases to trimming and J lost 0 bases; unmatched junction nucleotides: 7. The CDR3 sequence: CASSQHTGGSSYNEQFF. The DNA for the CDR3 is TGCGCCAGCAGCCAGCACACGGGGGGGAGCTCCTACAATGAGCAGTTCTTC.

V gene TRBV28 combines with J gene TRBJ2-7; 11 positions match TRBD2. Germline V gene sequence: CDR1 MDHEN, CDR2 SYDVKM. The CDR3 contains 15 residues. The J segment lost 3 bases and the V segment lost 5 bases, leaving 6 bases of the junction unmatched. This CDR3 is CASSPSTSGVYEQYF. The CDR3 DNA reads TGTGCCAGCAGTCCTTCGACTAGCGGGGTCTACGAGCAGTACTTC.

The chain carries TRBV5-5 and TRBJ1-2; 7 bases match TRBD1. This CDR3 is 14 amino acids long. From germline, CDR1 is SGHKS and CDR2 YYEKEE (reference sequence). V gave up 0 bases and J gave up 7 bases; unmatched junction bases: 6. The chain's CDR3 is CASSLATGLGGYTF. In DNA form, the CDR3 reads TGTGCCAGCAGCTTGGCGACAGGGTTGGGTGGCTACACCTTC.

The V gene is TRBV19, the J gene TRBJ1-5, with 8 positions matching TRBD1. Germline V gives CDR1 LNHDA, CDR2 SQIVND (reference sequence). The CDR3 loop spans 16 amino acids. The V segment lost 1 base and the J segment 2 bases; nucleotides outside the gene matches: 4. The CDR3 loop is CASSIVAGGGNQPQHF. The DNA for the CDR3 is TGTGCCAGTAGTATAGTGGCAGGGGGCGGCAATCAGCCCCAGCATTTT. Together with reference TRBV19 and TRBJ1-5, the CDR3 gives the full variable domain: DGGITQSPKYLFRKEGQNVTLSCEQNLNHDAMYWYRQDPGQGLRLIYYSQIVNDFQKGDIAEGYSVSREKKESFPLTVTSAQKNPTAFYLCASSIVAGGGNQPQHFGDGTRLSIL.

The V call is TRBV5-1, the J call TRBJ1-1, with D maybe TRBD1 (5 bases). The CDR3 extends over 18 amino acids. The V end was cut by 3 bases, the J end by 0 bases, with 21 bases between. The germline gives CDR1 SGHRS, CDR2 YFSETQ. Written as DNA, the CDR3 is TGCGCCAGCAGCTCTCCCCAGGCCAGGGCGGAAATGAACACTGAAGCTTTCTTT. It specifies CASSSPQARAEMNTEAFF.